The next 26 T cell receptor beta chains were all read from a single sample in a study of cytotoxic CD8 clonotypes in ibrutinib-treated CLL. The data were produced by immunoSEQ multiplex PCR, yet TCRdb's version contains in-frame clones alone and is incomplete. The repertoire holds some 130,000 clones, with approximately 83% as singletons. Sequencing used PBMCs, obtained after 24 months of ibrutinib treatment. The receptors derive from a human donor with chronic lymphocytic leukemia.

The V gene is TRBV5-1, the J gene TRBJ1-1; D not certain. This CDR3 contains 13 residues. Germline V lookup: CDR1 SGHRS, CDR2 YFSETQ. With 5 bases removed from V and 6 bases from J, the gap between germline ends came to 14 bases. CDR3 sequence: CASRAPETAEAFF. CDR3 in DNA: TGCGCCAGCAGGGCGCCCGAGACGGCTGAAGCTTTCTTT.

The chain recombines TRBV27 with TRBJ1-2; 9 bases are a match to TRBD1. The V gene end was trimmed by 6 bases and the J gene end by 4 bases; junction bases not matched to a gene: 6. The germline gives CDR1 MNHEY, CDR2 SMNVEV (reference sequence). The CDR3 is made up of 14 amino acids. CDR3 sequence reads: CASRRTGDSYGYTF. In DNA, the CDR3 is TGTGCCAGCAGGCGGACAGGGGATAGCTATGGCTACACCTTC.

The chain links TRBV27 to TRBJ2-1; 8 bases map to TRBD1. Trimming removed 2 bases from V and 5 bases from J; junction bases left unmatched: 14. There are 18 residues in the CDR3. Germline V gene data show CDR1 as MNHEY and CDR2 as SMNVEV (reference sequence). CDR3 loop: CASSLLSVGTGNNNEQFF. The CDR3 DNA sequence: TGTGCCAGCAGTTTACTATCCGTTGGGACAGGAAATAACAATGAGCAGTTCTTC.

The chain joins TRBV7-2 to TRBJ2-2; the D gene is possibly TRBD2 (5 bases). V was shortened by 2 bases and J by 2 bases, with 6 bases between the two germline ends. The CDR3 contains 14 residues. CDR1 SGHTA and CDR2 FQGNSA come from the germline V gene. CDR3 in DNA: TGTGCCAGCAGCTTAAGCGGTAACACCGGGGAGCTGTTTTTT. It specifies CASSLSGNTGELFF.

This chain joins TRBV4-3 and TRBJ1-2; possibly TRBD1 for D (5 bases). The CDR3 sequence is 15 residues long. In germline, CDR1 is LGHNA, CDR2 YSLEER. Trimming cost V 0 bases and J 8 bases, with 16 bases left between them. CDR3 residues: CASSQEWDGLLGYTF. The DNA of the CDR3 is TGCGCCAGCAGCCAAGAGTGGGACGGACTCCTCGGCTACACCTTC.

A word on this clone: The sample has other DNA sequences that encode this CDR3 too. J is TRBJ2-7 and V is TRBV29-1; 11 nucleotides match TRBD1. CDR1 SQVTM and CDR2 ANQGSEA come from the germline V gene. The CDR3 covers 13 residues. With 4 bases clipped from V and 4 bases from J, the junction kept 3 bases outside the gene matches. The CDR3 loop is CSVVRDRGYEQYF. The CDR3 region has the DNA TGCAGCGTTGTTAGGGACAGGGGGTACGAGCAGTACTTC.

The chain joins TRBV6-4 to TRBJ2-7; D call uncertain. CDR1 is MRHNA, CDR2 SNTAGT, per germline. The CDR3 runs 13 residues. V was clipped by 6 bases and J by 2 bases, with 11 bases between them. The CDR3 here is CASRSGGAYEQYF. As DNA, the CDR3 is TGTGCCAGCAGGTCGGGCGGAGCCTACGAGCAGTACTTC.

The genes are TRBV28 and TRBJ1-2; TRBD1 matches 10 bases. The germline V gene encodes CDR1 MDHEN and CDR2 SYDVKM. Trimming took 5 bases from V and 4 from J; bases not matched to a gene: 7. This CDR3 comprises 15 residues. CDR3 protein: CASSRSGTGVYGYTF. CDR3 DNA: TGTGCCAGCAGTCGGTCCGGGACAGGGGTCTATGGCTACACCTTC.

The table lists this clone with a count of one. J is TRBJ2-6 and V is TRBV4-3; tentative D call: TRBD1 (6 bases). V lost 8 bases, J lost 10 bases, and 21 bases lay in between. CDR1 and CDR2 (germline): LGHNA, YSLEER. The CDR3 covers 15 residues. The CDR3 is CASAAQDRNMNVLTF. The CDR3 DNA sequence: TGCGCCAGCGCCGCTCAAGACAGGAACATGAACGTCCTGACTTTC.

This chain links TRBV27 with TRBJ2-7, with D possibly matching TRBD2 (6 bases). Trimming stripped 7 bases from V and 6 bases from J, with 25 bases between. Germline CDR1 and CDR2: MNHEY and SMNVEV (reference sequence). CDR3 length equals 16 residues. The CDR3 nucleotides read TGTGCCAGCAAAATAAGGTTGGTAGCCGGAGGGAGCGAGCAGTACTTC. Amino acids: CASKIRLVAGGSEQYF.

The chain carries TRBV28 and TRBJ2-3, with 10 bases lining up with TRBD1. The CDR3 runs to 16 residues. Germline V gene lookup returns CDR1 MDHEN and CDR2 SYDVKM. The trim removed 4 bases at V and 7 bases at J, leaving 11 bases unmatched. CDR3 residues: CASSSPTGTGVNTQYF. As DNA, the CDR3 is TGTGCCAGCAGTTCTCCTACCGGGACAGGGGTGAATACGCAGTATTTT.

The gene calls are TRBV5-1 and TRBJ1-3, with unresolved D. Germline V gene sequence: CDR1 SGHRS, CDR2 YFSETQ. Trimming took 4 bases from V and 3 from J, leaving 8 bases between them. The CDR3 runs 13 residues. CDR3 loop: CASSRNSGNTIYF. The CDR3 DNA is TGCGCCAGCAGCCGCAACAGTGGAAACACCATATATTTT.

The genes are TRBV7-3 and TRBJ2-1; 13 bases align to TRBD2. This CDR3 has 13 residues. V trimming: 3 bases; J trimming: 10 bases; junction bases outside the gene matches: 0. The germline CDR1 and CDR2 sequences are SGHTA and FQGTGA. This CDR3 reads CASSLGLAGEQFF. The DNA of the CDR3 is TGTGCCAGCAGCTTGGGACTAGCGGGGGAGCAGTTCTTC.

This rearrangement joins TRBV6-6 to TRBJ2-3; D might be TRBD2 (6 bases). The CDR3 has 14 residues. Trimming took off 3 bases at V and 6 bases at J, with 13 bases between the two ends. Germline V gene sequence: CDR1 MNHNY, CDR2 SVGAGI (reference sequence). CDR3 sequence (DNA): TGTGCCAGCAGTTATGGGACTGCAGGGGATACGCAGTATTTT. Its translation is CASSYGTAGDTQYF.

The rearrangement uses TRBV7-2 and TRBJ2-3; D remains unclear. CDR3 length: 15 residues. Trimming stripped 1 base from V and 2 bases from J, with 10 bases between. The germline CDR1 and CDR2 sequences are SGHTA and FQGNSA. CDR3 in amino acids: CASSLGIYFTDTQYF. The CDR3 DNA reads as TGTGCCAGCAGCTTAGGGATTTACTTCACAGATACGCAGTATTTT.

V gene TRBV29-1 combines with J gene TRBJ1-1; D gene unclear. Trimming took 3 bases from V and 4 from J, leaving 9 bases between them. The CDR3 spans 12 residues. Germline loops: CDR1 SQVTM, CDR2 ANQGSEA. The CDR3 sequence is CSVDRGTTEAFF. The CDR3 region has the DNA TGCAGCGTTGATCGGGGTACCACTGAAGCTTTCTTT.

This rearrangement joins TRBV18 to TRBJ1-1; 12 bases agree with TRBD1. This CDR3 has 12 residues. Germline values: CDR1 KGHSH, CDR2 LQKENI. V lost 6 bases to trimming and J lost 9 bases; unmatched junction nucleotides: 2. CDR3 in DNA: TGTGCCAGCTCCCGGGACAGGGGGCAAGCTTTCTTT. This gives the protein CASSRDRGQAFF.

This sequence joins TRBV5-1 and TRBJ1-1; 9 bases are shared with TRBD1. Germline V gene lookup returns CDR1 SGHRS and CDR2 YFSETQ. This CDR3 region has 16 residues. Trimming removed 2 bases from V and 2 bases from J; junction bases left unmatched: 7. The CDR3 nucleotides are TGCGCCAGCAGCTTACCGGGACAGGGAAGAAACACTGAAGCTTTCTTT. It yields the protein CASSLPGQGRNTEAFF.

The chain joins TRBV2 to TRBJ2-6; no reliable D call. Germline V CDR1 and CDR2: SNHLY, FYNNEI. This CDR3 contains 14 residues. Trimming took 5 bases from V and 0 from J, leaving 5 bases between them. The CDR3 DNA follows: TGTGCCAGCAGTAGCGACTCTGGGGCCAACGTCCTGACTTTC. Protein sequence: CASSSDSGANVLTF.

Here the CDR3 reads CASSVGIGELFF. In DNA form, the CDR3 reads TGTGCCAGCAGCGTCGGGATCGGGGAGCTGTTTTTT. The chain is built from TRBV7-3 and TRBJ2-2, with D tentatively TRBD2 (5 bases). The CDR3 totals 12 residues. V gave up 5 bases and J gave up 7 bases, with 8 bases separating them. CDR1 is SGHTA, CDR2 FQGTGA, per germline. Filled out from reference TRBV7-3 and TRBJ2-2, the complete variable domain reads GAGVSQTPSNKVTEKGKYVELRCDPISGHTALYWYRQSLGQGPEFLIYFQGTGAADDSGLPNDRFFAVRPEGSVSTLKIQRTERGDSAVYLCASSVGIGELFFGEGSRLTVL.

This clone occurred a few times. The chain is built from TRBV7-3 and TRBJ2-2; D is undetermined. Deletions cut 0 bases from V and 4 bases from J, with 3 bases between. Germline V lookup: CDR1 SGHTA, CDR2 FQGTGA. This CDR3 contains 13 residues. The chain's CDR3 is CASSLTVTGELFF. In DNA, the CDR3 is TGTGCCAGCAGCTTAACGGTCACCGGGGAGCTGTTTTTT.

As regards this clone: Sequence at one end of the junction differs from germline and may be a read error. The chain carries TRBV6-5 and TRBJ2-7; 9 bases map to TRBD1. This CDR3 has 16 residues. Germline lookup yields CDR1 MNHEY and CDR2 SVGAGI. DNA of the CDR3: TGTGCCAGCGGTTATACAGGGGGCCTAAGCTCCTACGAGCAGTACTTC. It specifies CASGYTGGLSSYEQYF.

This clone was seen only once. V is TRBV6-4 and J is TRBJ2-2; unclear D gene. The CDR3 is made up of 16 amino acids. Trimming pared 0 bases from V and 4 bases from J, leaving 12 bases between. The germline V gene encodes CDR1 MRHNA and CDR2 SNTAGT. CDR3 sequence (DNA): TGTGCCAGCAGTGACTCGTATGGTGGTGGCACCGGGGAGCTGTTTTTT. Protein: CASSDSYGGGTGELFF.

This rearrangement joins TRBV4-2 to TRBJ1-5; D uncertain. The CDR3 is 13 amino acids. Germline V gives CDR1 LGHNA, CDR2 YNFKEQ. V was shortened by 1 base and J by 7 bases, with 8 bases between the two germline ends. The CDR3 DNA reads TGTGCCAGCAGCCAAGGAATGGGACAGCCCCAGCATTTT. It encodes CASSQGMGQPQHF.

The V gene is TRBV7-9, the J gene TRBJ1-1, with a weak D call TRBD1 (6 bases). In germline, CDR1 is SEHNR, CDR2 FQNEAQ (reference sequence). V lost 5 bases, J lost 4 bases, and 20 bases lay in between. This CDR3 contains 16 residues. CDR3 in amino acids: CASSPRGGAGGTEAFF. CDR3 coding DNA: TGTGCCAGCAGCCCACGAGGGGGGGCTGGGGGCACTGAAGCTTTCTTT.

The chain recombines TRBV5-1 with TRBJ2-1; D is ambiguous. The germline CDR1 and CDR2 sequences are SGHRS and YFSETQ. The ends were cut back, 0 bases at V and 0 bases at J, with 10 bases in the middle. The CDR3 has 16 amino acids. The CDR3, as DNA: TGCGCCAGCAGCTTGGGTCAGGCCCGCTCCTACAATGAGCAGTTCTTC. Its translation: CASSLGQARSYNEQFF.